The T cell receptor (beta chain) under discussion was sequenced for a study of T cell responses to AZD1222 COVID-19 vaccine. Study findings and constraints: Baseline antibody screening turned up just six or seven seropositive AZD1222 recipients.

V gave up 5 bases and J gave up 2 bases, with 28 bases separating them. Germline CDR1 reads LGHDT; CDR2 reads YNNKEL (reference sequence). The CDR3 runs 19 residues. The analysis combined second doses at about 4 or about 12 weeks. Only one count was recorded for this clone. As yet, its antigen is unknown. Here immunoSEQ multiplex PCR was the method, and the copy in TCRdb shows in-frame clones only, minus some. In the table there are more than 75,000 clones, around nine tenths of which are singletons. Specimen: peripheral blood, collected 28 days after the second AZD1222 dose. The receptor comes from an adult who received the AZD1222 COVID-19 vaccine. The V gene is TRBV3-1 (or the pseudogene TRBV3-2), the J gene TRBJ2-7, with a possible D match to TRBD1 (6 bases). The CDR3, as DNA: TGTGCCAGCAGCGCCCTCCTTCCCGTCCTCACAGGGAACCCCTACGAGCAGTACTTC. Translation gives CASSALLPVLTGNPYEQYF.